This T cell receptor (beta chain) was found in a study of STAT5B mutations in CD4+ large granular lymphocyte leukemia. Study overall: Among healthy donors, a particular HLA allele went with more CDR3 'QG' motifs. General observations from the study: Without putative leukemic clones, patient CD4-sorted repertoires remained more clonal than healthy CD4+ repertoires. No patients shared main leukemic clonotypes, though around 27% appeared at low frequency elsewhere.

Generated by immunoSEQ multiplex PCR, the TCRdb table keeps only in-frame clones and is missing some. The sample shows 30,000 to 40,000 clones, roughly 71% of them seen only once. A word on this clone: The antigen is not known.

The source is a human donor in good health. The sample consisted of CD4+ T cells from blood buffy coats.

The CDR3 here is CAWSMRYEQYF. The CDR3 DNA reads TGTGCCTGGAGTATGAGGTACGAGCAGTACTTC. This chain uses TRBV30 with TRBJ2-7; D uncertain. Trimming left V 2 bases short and J 4 bases short, with 6 bases between. In germline, CDR1 is GTSNPN, CDR2 SVGIG (reference sequence). The CDR3 covers 11 residues.